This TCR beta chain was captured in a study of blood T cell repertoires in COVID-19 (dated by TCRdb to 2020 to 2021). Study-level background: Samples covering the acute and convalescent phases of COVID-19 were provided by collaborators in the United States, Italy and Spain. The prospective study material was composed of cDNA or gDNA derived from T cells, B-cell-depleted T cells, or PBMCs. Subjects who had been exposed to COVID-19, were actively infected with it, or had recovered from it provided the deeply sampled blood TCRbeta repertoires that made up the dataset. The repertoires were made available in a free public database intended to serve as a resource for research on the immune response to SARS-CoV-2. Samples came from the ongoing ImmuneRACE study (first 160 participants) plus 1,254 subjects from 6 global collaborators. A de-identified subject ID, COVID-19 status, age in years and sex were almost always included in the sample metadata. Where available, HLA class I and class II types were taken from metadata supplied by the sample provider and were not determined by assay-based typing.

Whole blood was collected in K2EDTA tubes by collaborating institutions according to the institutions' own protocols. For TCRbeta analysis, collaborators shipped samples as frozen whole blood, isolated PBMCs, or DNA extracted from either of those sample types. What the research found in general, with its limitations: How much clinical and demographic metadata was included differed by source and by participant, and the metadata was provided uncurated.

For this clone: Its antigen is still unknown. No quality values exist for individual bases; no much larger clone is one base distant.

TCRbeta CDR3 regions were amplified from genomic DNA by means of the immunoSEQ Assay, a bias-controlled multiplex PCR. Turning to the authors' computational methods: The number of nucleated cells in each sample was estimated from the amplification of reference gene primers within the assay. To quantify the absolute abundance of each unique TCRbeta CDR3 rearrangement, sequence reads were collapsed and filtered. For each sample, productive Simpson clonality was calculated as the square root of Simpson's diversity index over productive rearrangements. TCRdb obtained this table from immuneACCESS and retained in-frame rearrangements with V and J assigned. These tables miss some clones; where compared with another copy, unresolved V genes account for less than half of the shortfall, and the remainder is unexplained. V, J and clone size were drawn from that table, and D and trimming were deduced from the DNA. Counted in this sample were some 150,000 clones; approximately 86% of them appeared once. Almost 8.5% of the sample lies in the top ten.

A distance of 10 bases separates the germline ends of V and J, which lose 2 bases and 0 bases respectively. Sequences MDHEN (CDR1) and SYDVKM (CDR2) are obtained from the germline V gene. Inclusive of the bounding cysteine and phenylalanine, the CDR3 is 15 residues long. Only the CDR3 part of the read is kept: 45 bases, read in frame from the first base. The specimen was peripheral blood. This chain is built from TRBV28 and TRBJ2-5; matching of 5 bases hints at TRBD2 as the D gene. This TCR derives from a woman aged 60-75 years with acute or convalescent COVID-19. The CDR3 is CASSLARRDQETQYF. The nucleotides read TGTGCCAGCAGTTTAGCCCGGCGGGACCAAGAGACCCAGTACTTC.